The sequence of this T cell receptor (beta chain) was determined in a study of T cell repertoires in cytomegalovirus infection. Study background: Newly reported HLA-C-restricted and thoroughly characterized HLA-B-restricted CMV epitopes were employed.

Each CDR3 protein is one row after TCRdb ran MiXCR on the reads. The data hold 650,000 to 900,000 distinct CDR3 sequences, with 30% to 35% observed a single time. Trimming cost V 5 bases and J 9 bases, with 11 bases left between them. The CDR3 length is 12 residues. Only a few counts were recorded for this clonotype. Its cognate antigen is unknown. This material consisted of cultured CD8+ T cells from PBMCs, taken from culture after CMV antigen stimulation. This TCR was sampled from a human donor in good health (CMV status not recorded). Some clones in this sample may be carry-over from other donors' samples. The rearrangement uses TRBV12-3 or TRBV12-4 and TRBJ2-4, with a possible D match to TRBD2 (6 bases). The CDR3 nucleotides read TGTGCCAGCAGTGCGGGACGGTTCATTCAGTACTTC. Its protein product is CASSAGRFIQYF.